The T cell receptor beta chain under discussion was sequenced for a study of blood T cells in healthy people across ages. Trimming pared 6 bases from V and 7 bases from J, leaving 13 bases between. Germline CDR1 and CDR2: LGHNA and YSLEER. The CDR3 runs 14 residues. Primed by a sample-barcoded 5' primer and a J-beta primer mix, a second PCR proceeded for 7 to 11 cycles. One entry per CDR3 protein results from TCRdb running MiXCR on the 5' RACE reads. This table has about a million distinct CDR3 sequences, 35% to 40% appearing once. This sequence was found in a man aged 18 to 30 in good health. This chain joins TRBV4-3 and TRBJ1-6; D is ambiguous. Sequenced input: blood. In DNA, the CDR3 is TGCGCCAGCAGTCTGGTGGGGTGGAATTCACCCCTCCACTTT. Protein product: CASSLVGWNSPLHF.